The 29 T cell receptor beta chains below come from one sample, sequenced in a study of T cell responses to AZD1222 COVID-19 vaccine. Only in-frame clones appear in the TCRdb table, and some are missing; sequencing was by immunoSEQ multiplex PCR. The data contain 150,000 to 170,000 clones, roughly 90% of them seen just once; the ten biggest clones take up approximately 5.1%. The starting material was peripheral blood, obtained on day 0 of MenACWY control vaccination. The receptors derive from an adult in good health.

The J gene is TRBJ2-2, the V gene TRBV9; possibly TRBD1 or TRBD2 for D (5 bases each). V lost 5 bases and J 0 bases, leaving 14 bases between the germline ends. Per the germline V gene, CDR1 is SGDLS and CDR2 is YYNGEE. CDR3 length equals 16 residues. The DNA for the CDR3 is TGTGCCAGCAGGAGCACCGGGACGGCGAACACCGGGGAGCTGTTTTTT. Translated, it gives CASRSTGTANTGELFF.

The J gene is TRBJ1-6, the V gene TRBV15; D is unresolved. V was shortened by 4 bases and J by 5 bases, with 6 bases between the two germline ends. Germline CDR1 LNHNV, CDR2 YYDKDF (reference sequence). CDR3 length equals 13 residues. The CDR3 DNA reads TGTGCCACCAGCACCTCGGATAATTCACCCCTCCACTTT. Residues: CATSTSDNSPLHF.

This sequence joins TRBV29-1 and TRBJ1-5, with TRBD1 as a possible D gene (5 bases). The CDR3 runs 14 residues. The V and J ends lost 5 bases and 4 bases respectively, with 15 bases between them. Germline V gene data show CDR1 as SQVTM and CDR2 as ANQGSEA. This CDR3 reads CSVWQGAWNQPQHF. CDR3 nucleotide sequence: TGCAGCGTTTGGCAGGGCGCCTGGAATCAGCCCCAGCATTTT.

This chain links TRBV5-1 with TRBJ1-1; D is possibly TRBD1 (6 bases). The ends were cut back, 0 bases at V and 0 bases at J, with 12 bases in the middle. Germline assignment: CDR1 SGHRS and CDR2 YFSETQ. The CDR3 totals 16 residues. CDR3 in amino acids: CASSLGRGMLNTEAFF. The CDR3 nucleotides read TGCGCCAGCAGCTTGGGAAGGGGGATGTTGAACACTGAAGCTTTCTTT.

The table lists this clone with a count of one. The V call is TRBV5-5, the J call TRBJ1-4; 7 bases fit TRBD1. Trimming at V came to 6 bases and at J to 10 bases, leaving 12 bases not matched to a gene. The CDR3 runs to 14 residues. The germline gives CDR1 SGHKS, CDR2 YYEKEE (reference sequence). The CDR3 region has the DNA TGTGCCAGCAACGGACAGGCCGGGGTTGGAAAACTGTTTTTT. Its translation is CASNGQAGVGKLFF.

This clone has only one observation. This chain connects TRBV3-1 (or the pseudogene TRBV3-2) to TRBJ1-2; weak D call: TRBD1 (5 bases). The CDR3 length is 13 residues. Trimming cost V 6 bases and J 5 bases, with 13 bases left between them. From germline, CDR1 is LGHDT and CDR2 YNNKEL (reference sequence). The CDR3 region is CASRPGGEYGYTF. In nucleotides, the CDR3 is TGTGCCAGCAGACCCGGGGGGGAGTATGGCTACACCTTC.

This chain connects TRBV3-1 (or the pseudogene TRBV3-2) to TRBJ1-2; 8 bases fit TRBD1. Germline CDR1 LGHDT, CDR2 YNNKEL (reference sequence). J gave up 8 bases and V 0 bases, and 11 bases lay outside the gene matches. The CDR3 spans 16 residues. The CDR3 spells CASSQDVGQGASGYTF. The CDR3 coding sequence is TGTGCCAGCAGCCAAGATGTAGGGCAGGGGGCGTCCGGCTACACCTTC.

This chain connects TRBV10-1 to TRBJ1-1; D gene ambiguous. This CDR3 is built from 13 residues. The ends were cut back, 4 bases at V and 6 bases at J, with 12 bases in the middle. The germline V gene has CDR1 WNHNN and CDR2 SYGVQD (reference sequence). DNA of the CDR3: TGCGCCAGCAGTGTCCTTCCTGGCTCTGAAGCTTTCTTT. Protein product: CASSVLPGSEAFF.

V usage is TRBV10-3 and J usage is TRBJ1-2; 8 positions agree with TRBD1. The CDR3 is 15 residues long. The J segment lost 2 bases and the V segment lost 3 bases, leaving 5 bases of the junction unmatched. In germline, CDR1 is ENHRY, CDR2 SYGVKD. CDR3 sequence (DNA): TGTGCCATCAGTGAAGCGGCAGGGGGCAACTATGGCTACACCTTC. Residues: CAISEAAGGNYGYTF.

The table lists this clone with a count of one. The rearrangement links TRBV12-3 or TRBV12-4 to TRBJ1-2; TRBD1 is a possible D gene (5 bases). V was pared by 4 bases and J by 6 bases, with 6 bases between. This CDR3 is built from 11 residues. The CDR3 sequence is CASSWGDGYTF. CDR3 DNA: TGTGCCAGCAGTTGGGGGGATGGCTACACCTTC.

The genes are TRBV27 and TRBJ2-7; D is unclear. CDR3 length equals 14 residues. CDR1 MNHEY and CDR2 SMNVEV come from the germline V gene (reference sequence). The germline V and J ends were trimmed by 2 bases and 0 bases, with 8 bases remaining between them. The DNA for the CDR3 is TGTGCCAGCAGTTTAGAGCCCGACTCCTACGAGCAGTACTTC. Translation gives CASSLEPDSYEQYF.

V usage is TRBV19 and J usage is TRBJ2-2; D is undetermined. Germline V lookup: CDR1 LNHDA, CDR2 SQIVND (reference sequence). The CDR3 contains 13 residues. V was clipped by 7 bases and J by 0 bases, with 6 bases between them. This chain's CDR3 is CASTTSNTGELFF. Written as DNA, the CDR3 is TGTGCCAGTACGACATCGAACACCGGGGAGCTGTTTTTT.

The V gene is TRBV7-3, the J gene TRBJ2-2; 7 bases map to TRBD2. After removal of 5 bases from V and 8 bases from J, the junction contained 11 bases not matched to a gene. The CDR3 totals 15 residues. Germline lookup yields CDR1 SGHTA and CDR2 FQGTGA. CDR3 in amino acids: CASSRGLGLEGELFF. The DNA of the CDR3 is TGTGCCAGCAGCCGCGGACTAGGGCTTGAGGGGGAGCTGTTTTTT.

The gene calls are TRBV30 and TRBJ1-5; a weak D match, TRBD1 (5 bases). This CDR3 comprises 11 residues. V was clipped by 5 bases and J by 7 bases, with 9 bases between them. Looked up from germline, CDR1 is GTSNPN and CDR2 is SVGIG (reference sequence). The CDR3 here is CAWARDQPQHF. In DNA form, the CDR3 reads TGTGCCTGGGCCAGGGACCAGCCCCAGCATTTT.

CDR3 DNA sequence: TGTGCCAGCAGCTTGGCCGGGACAGCGAACACTGAAGCTTTCTTT. It yields the protein CASSLAGTANTEAFF. The chain has TRBV5-6 and TRBJ1-1; TRBD1 matches 7 bases. J was trimmed by 1 base and V by 0 bases; bases with no gene match: 3. CDR3 length equals 15 residues. The germline CDR1 and CDR2 sequences are SGHDT and YYEEEE.

The CDR3 sequence: CSVADALGGYTF. DNA of the CDR3: TGCAGCGTTGCGGACGCGTTGGGGGGCTACACCTTC. The V gene is TRBV29-1, the J gene TRBJ1-2; D is ambiguous. The germline V and J ends were trimmed by 4 bases and 8 bases, with 14 bases remaining between them. CDR1 and CDR2 from the germline V gene are SQVTM and ANQGSEA. CDR3 length equals 12 residues.

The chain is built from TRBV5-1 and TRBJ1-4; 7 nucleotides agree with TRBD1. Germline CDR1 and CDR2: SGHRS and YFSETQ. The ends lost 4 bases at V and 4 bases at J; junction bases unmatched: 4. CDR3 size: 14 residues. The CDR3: CASSRQGYNEKLFF. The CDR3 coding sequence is TGCGCCAGCAGCCGACAGGGTTATAATGAAAAACTGTTTTTT.

CDR3 region: CASSPNTHGRNQPQHF. The CDR3 bases are TGTGCCAGCAGCCCCAATACCCACGGGAGAAATCAGCCCCAGCATTTT. V is TRBV3-1 (or the pseudogene TRBV3-2) and J is TRBJ1-5; no clear D. The CDR3 runs 16 residues. Trimming took 4 bases from V and 4 from J, leaving 17 bases between them. Looked up from germline, CDR1 is LGHDT and CDR2 is YNNKEL (reference sequence).

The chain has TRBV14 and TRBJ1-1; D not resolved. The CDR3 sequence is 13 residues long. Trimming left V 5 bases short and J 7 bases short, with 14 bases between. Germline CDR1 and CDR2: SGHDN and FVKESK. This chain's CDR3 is CASSSHGGGEAFF. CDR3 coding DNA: TGTGCCAGCAGCTCTCATGGCGGTGGTGAAGCTTTCTTT.

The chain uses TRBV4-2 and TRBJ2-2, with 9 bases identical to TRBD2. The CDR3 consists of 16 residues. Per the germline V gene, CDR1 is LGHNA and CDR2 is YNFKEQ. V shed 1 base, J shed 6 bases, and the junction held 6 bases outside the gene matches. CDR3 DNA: TGTGCCAGCAGCCAAGGTGGTAGCGGGAGAGCCGGGGAGCTGTTTTTT. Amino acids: CASSQGGSGRAGELFF.

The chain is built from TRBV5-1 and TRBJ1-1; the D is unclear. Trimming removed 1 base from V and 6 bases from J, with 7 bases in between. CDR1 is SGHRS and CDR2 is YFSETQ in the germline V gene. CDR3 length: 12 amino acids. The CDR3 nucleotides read TGCGCCAGCAGCTTGCATCGTGCTGAAGCTTTCTTT. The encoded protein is CASSLHRAEAFF.

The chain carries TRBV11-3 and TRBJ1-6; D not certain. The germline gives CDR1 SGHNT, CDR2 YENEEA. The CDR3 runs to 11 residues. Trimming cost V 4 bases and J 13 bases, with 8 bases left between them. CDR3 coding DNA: TGTGCCAGCAGCTCCTCCGGGCCCCTCCACTTT. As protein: CASSSSGPLHF.

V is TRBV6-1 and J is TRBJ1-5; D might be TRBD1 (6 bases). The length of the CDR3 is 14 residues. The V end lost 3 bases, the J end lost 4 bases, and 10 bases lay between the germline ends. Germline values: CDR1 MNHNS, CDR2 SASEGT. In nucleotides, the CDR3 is TGTGCCAGCAGTGAGTATACAGGGAATCAGCCCCAGCATTTT. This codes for CASSEYTGNQPQHF.

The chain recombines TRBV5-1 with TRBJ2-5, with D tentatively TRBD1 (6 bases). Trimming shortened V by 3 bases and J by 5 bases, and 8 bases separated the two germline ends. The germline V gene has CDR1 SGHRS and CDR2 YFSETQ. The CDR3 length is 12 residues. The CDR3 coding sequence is TGCGCCAGCAGCTCGAGGGGGGAGACCCAGTACTTC. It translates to CASSSRGETQYF.

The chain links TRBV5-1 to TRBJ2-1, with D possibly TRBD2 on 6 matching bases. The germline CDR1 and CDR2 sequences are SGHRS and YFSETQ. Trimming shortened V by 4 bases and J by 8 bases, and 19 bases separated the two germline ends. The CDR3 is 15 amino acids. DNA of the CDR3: TGCGCCAGCAGCGGACACCGGGACTCTTTAGATGAGCAGTTCTTC. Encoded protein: CASSGHRDSLDEQFF.

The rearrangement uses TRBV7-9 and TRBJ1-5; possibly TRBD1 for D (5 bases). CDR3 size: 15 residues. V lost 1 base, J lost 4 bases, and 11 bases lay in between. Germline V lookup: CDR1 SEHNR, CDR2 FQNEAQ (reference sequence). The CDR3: CASSLDSGRNQPQHF. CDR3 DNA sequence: TGTGCCAGCAGCTTAGATTCAGGGCGGAATCAGCCCCAGCATTTT.

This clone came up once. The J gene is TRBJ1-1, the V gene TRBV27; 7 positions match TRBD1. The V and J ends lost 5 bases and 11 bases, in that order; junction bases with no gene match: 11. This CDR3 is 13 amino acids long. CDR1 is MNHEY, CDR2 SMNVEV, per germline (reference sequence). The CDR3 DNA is TGTGCCAGCAGTGGGGGACAGACCGTTGGGGCTTTCTTT. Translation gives CASSGGQTVGAFF.

The CDR3 spells CASSPTSPGGTDTQYF. In DNA form, the CDR3 reads TGTGCCAGCAGCCCCACGTCCCCGGGAGGCACAGATACGCAGTATTTT. The V gene is TRBV9, the J gene TRBJ2-3, with D perhaps matching TRBD2 (6 bases). The V end lost 4 bases, the J end lost 1 base, and 16 bases lay between the germline ends. There are 16 residues in the CDR3. CDR1 and CDR2 from the germline V gene are SGDLS and YYNGEE.

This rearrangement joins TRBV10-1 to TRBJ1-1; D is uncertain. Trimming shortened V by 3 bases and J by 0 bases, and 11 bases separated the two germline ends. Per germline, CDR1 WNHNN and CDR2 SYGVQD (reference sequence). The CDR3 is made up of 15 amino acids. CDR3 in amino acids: CASSDTGQMNTEAFF. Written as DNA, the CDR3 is TGCGCCAGCAGTGACACCGGCCAGATGAACACTGAAGCTTTCTTT.